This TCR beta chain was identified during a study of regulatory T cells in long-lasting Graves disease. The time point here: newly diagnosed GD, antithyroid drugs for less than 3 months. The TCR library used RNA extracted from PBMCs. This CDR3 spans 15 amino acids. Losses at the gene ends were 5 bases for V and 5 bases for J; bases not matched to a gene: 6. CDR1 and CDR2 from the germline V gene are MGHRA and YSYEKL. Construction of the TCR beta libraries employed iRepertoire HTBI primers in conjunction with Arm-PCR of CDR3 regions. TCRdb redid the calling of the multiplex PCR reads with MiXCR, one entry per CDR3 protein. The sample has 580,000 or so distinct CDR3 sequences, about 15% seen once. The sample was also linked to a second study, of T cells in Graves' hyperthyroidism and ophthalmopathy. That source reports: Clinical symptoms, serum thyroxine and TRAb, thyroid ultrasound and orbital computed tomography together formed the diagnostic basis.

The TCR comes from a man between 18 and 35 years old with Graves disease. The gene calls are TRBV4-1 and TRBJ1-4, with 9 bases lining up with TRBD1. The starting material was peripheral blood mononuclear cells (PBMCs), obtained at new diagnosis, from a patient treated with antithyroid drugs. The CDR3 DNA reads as TGCGCCAGCAGCTCGACAGGGGGGAAAAATGAAAAACTGTTTTTT. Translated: CASSSTGGKNEKLFF.